Listed below are T cell receptor beta chains from one sample, sequenced in a study of shared clonotypes between healthy human individuals. Libraries were prepared by immunoSEQ multiplex PCR; TCRdb keeps only in-frame clonotypes and omits some of them. The sample yields around 2.3 million clones, around 95% seen once. Input material: naive CD4+ T cells sorted from blood. The receptor set was obtained from a man between 18 and 35 years old in good health. CDR3s include the opening cysteine and the closing phenylalanine or tryptophan. Each record gives: D gene, clone size, J gene, V gene, CDR3 protein, CDR3 DNA. D genes are given only for firm matches. Only some rows state a clone size, as once, few, many or a class for expanded clones.

TRBD2,-,TRBJ2-3,TRBV5-4,CASSLVAGGPSDTQYF,TGTGCCAGCAGCTTGGTAGCGGGGGGCCCCTCAGATACGCAGTATTTT
-,-,TRBJ2-7,TRBV10-2,CATTRGSSRAPYEQYF,TGCGCCACCACCCGGGGGAGCAGTAGGGCCCCCTACGAGCAGTACTTC
-,-,TRBJ2-7,TRBV30,CAWSVGFSYEQYF,TGTGCCTGGAGTGTGGGCTTCTCCTACGAGCAGTACTTC
-,-,TRBJ1-6,TRBV2,CASREGPQNSPLHF,TGTGCCAGCAGAGAGGGGCCTCAAAATTCACCCCTCCACTTT
TRBD1,-,TRBJ1-2,TRBV6-6,CASSTGGLYGYTF,TGTGCCAGCAGTACAGGGGGCCTCTATGGCTACACCTTC
-,-,TRBJ1-6,TRBV5-6,CASSKRHARDNSPLHF,TGTGCCAGCAGTAAGCGACACGCGCGAGATAATTCACCCCTCCACTTT
TRBD1,-,TRBJ2-7,TRBV6-6,CASTLGTAQYF,TGTGCCAGCACTCTCGGGACAGCCCAGTACTTC
TRBD2,-,TRBJ2-1,TRBV28,CASSLIGLAGGSSYNEQFF,TGTGCCAGCAGTTTAATAGGGCTAGCGGGAGGTTCATCCTACAATGAGCAGTTCTTC
-,-,TRBJ2-7,TRBV4-1,CASSLGERVYEQYF,TGCGCCAGCAGCTTGGGAGAAAGGGTCTACGAGCAGTACTTC
-,few,TRBJ1-1,TRBV29-1,CSAMGLEAFF,TGCAGCGCGATGGGTCTTGAAGCTTTCTTT
TRBD1,-,TRBJ2-2,TRBV5-1,CASSPTGTTGELFF,TGCGCCAGCAGCCCGACAGGGACCACCGGGGAGCTGTTTTTT
-,-,TRBJ2-1,TRBV10-2,CASSEGASFNNEQFF,TGCGCCAGCAGTGAAGGAGCTAGCTTCAACAATGAGCAGTTCTTC
-,-,TRBJ1-6,TRBV5-1,CASRGSNSPLHF,TGCGCCAGCAGAGGGTCGAATTCACCCCTCCACTTT
-,-,TRBJ2-2,TRBV5-1,CASSPSDTGELFF,TGCGCCAGCAGCCCCTCGGACACCGGGGAGCTGTTTTTT
TRBD2,-,TRBJ2-3,TRBV2,CASSPTSGVFTDTQYF,TGTGCCAGCAGCCCGACTAGCGGGGTTTTCACAGATACGCAGTATTTT
TRBD1,-,TRBJ1-1,TRBV27,CASSFLQGRAEAFF,TGTGCCAGCAGTTTCCTACAGGGGAGGGCTGAAGCTTTCTTT
-,few,TRBJ2-7,TRBV6-5,CASSPLGVVSYEQYF,TGTGCCAGCAGTCCCCTGGGGGTCGTGAGCTACGAGCAGTACTTC
-,once,TRBJ1-1,TRBV23-1,CASSRTHRNTEAFF,TGCGCCAGCAGCCGCACACACCGGAACACTGAAGCTTTCTTT
TRBD2,-,TRBJ2-3,TRBV5-4,CASSLVKTSGTLDTQYF,TGTGCCAGCAGCTTGGTAAAGACTAGCGGCACTTTAGATACGCAGTATTTT
TRBD1,-,TRBJ2-7,TRBV2,CASRRDRFSDEQYF,TGTGCCAGCAGGAGGGACAGGTTTTCGGACGAGCAGTACTTC
-,once,TRBJ1-1,TRBV28,CASSADNWVNTEAFF,TGTGCCAGCAGCGCGGACAACTGGGTGAACACTGAAGCTTTCTTT
-,-,TRBJ1-1,TRBV7-7,CASSLGEGTEAFF,TGTGCTAGCAGCTTGGGCGAGGGGACTGAAGCTTTCTTT
-,-,TRBJ2-2,TRBV10-1,CASSAGTPANTGELFF,TGCGCCAGCAGCGCCGGGACACCCGCCAACACCGGGGAGCTGTTTTTT
-,once,TRBJ2-7,TRBV27,CASSLGPAWTSYEQYF,TGTGCCAGCAGTTTAGGGCCAGCCTGGACCTCCTACGAGCAGTACTTC
-,-,TRBJ1-6,TRBV7-2,CASSLAAGVGSPLHF,TGTGCCAGCAGCTTAGCAGCGGGGGTGGGTTCACCCCTCCACTTT
-,-,TRBJ2-1,TRBV11-2,CASSSQGLQTLYNEQFF,TGTGCCAGCAGCTCCCAGGGGCTACAAACGTTATACAATGAGCAGTTCTTC
-,once,TRBJ2-3,TRBV9,CASSVGPPTRGATDTQYF,TGTGCCAGCAGCGTAGGACCCCCCACCCGAGGGGCGACAGATACGCAGTATTTT
-,-,TRBJ2-1,TRBV27,CASGLQGGAKNEQFF,TGTGCCAGCGGACTTCAGGGGGGGGCGAAGAATGAGCAGTTCTTC
-,-,TRBJ2-2,TRBV7-9,CASSMVGLGTGELFF,TGTGCCAGCAGTATGGTGGGGCTTGGCACCGGGGAGCTGTTTTTT
-,-,TRBJ1-6,TRBV30,CAWRRARTIYNSPLHF,TGTGCCTGGAGGCGGGCCAGGACCATTTATAATTCACCCCTCCACTTT
TRBD1,-,TRBJ1-5,TRBV30,CAWTGGTNQPQHF,TGTGCCTGGACAGGGGGAACTAATCAGCCCCAGCATTTT
TRBD2,-,TRBJ2-7,TRBV7-2,CASSLGGLAGSEQYF,TGTGCCAGCAGCTTGGGGGGTCTAGCGGGGAGCGAGCAGTACTTC
-,-,TRBJ2-7,TRBV30,CAWSVSSGPGHEQYF,TGTGCCTGGAGTGTAAGTAGTGGGCCGGGACACGAGCAGTACTTC